Shown below are 32 T cell receptor beta chains from a single sample sequenced in a study of cytomegalovirus exposure and HLA in healthy donors (dated by TCRdb to the late 2010s). Preparation of the library involved the immunoSEQ multiplex PCR assay. For the multiplex PCR, a mixture combining 60 forward primers for TCR Vbeta segments and 13 reverse primers for TCR Jbeta segments was used. TCRdb took over this immuneACCESS table, retaining in-frame rearrangements with V and J assigned. Such tables are incomplete; in checked studies, under half of the missing clones stem from an unresolved V gene, and the remainder is unexplained. For this sample the table gives 120,000 to 150,000 clones, of which around 84% were detected only once. The ten top clones hold about 2.5% of the sample. Sequencing was performed on PBMCs. The receptors were sampled from a boy under 10 years old in good health and CMV-seronegative.

The rearrangement uses TRBV4-1 and TRBJ2-7; D may be TRBD2 (6 bases). Deletions cut 0 bases from V and 2 bases from J, with 11 bases between. Germline V gene lookup returns CDR1 MGHRA and CDR2 YSYEKL. The CDR3 has 15 amino acids. Here the CDR3 DNA reads TGCGCCAGCAGCCAAGATCAAGGACTAACCTACGAGCAGTACTTC. Protein: CASSQDQGLTYEQYF.

The chain joins TRBV2 to TRBJ2-7; 11 bases align to TRBD2. The CDR3 is 15 amino acids. Germline-derived CDR1 and CDR2 are SNHLY and FYNNEI. The trim removed 6 bases at V and 3 bases at J, leaving 7 bases unmatched. CDR3 sequence (DNA): TGTGCCAGCAGATTAGCGGGAGGGCCAAGCTACGAGCAGTACTTC. Protein product: CASRLAGGPSYEQYF.

The chain combines TRBV19 with TRBJ2-3, with 9 bases fitting TRBD2. V was pared by 3 bases and J by 5 bases, with 3 bases of the junction left unmatched. The CDR3 is made up of 14 amino acids. Germline CDR1 reads LNHDA; CDR2 reads SQIVND (reference sequence). The CDR3 bases are TGTGCCAGTAGTATTAGCGGGGGCGGAGATACGCAGTATTTT. Amino acids: CASSISGGGDTQYF.

The chain is built from TRBV11-2 and TRBJ2-7; D possibly corresponds to TRBD1 (6 bases). Germline V CDR1 and CDR2: SGHAT, FQNNGV. There are 18 residues in the CDR3. V lost 6 bases and J 0 bases, leaving 24 bases between the germline ends. The CDR3 bases are TGTGCCAGCAGAGACCCTTTCCCCGGGACACATAGCTCCTACGAGCAGTACTTC. This codes for CASRDPFPGTHSSYEQYF.

J is TRBJ1-1 and V is TRBV5-1; 11 bases match TRBD1. After removal of 4 bases from V and 10 bases from J, the junction contained 6 bases not matched to a gene. The CDR3 contains 13 residues. Germline V CDR1 and CDR2: SGHRS, YFSETQ. Here the CDR3 DNA reads TGCGCCAGCAGCGTACCCGGGACAGGGGGAGCTTTCTTT. It encodes CASSVPGTGGAFF.

This clone turned up a few times. This chain links TRBV6-4 with TRBJ2-1, with 9 positions matching TRBD1. Germline lookup yields CDR1 MRHNA and CDR2 SNTAGT. This CDR3 has 15 amino acids. The junction had 0 bases not matched to a gene; V was cut back by 3 bases and J by 0 bases. The CDR3 DNA reads TGTGCCAGCAGTGAGACAGGGGGCTCCTACAATGAGCAGTTCTTC. Its protein product is CASSETGGSYNEQFF.

The chain carries TRBV27 and TRBJ1-5; possibly TRBD1 for D (6 bases). V was cut by 4 bases and J by 6 bases, with 10 bases left in between. The V gene's germline CDR1 is MNHEY and CDR2 SMNVEV (reference sequence). CDR3 length equals 13 residues. CDR3 in DNA: TGTGCCAGCAGTTGGACAGTCACTCAGCCCCAGCATTTT. It codes for CASSWTVTQPQHF.

The chain employs TRBV19 and TRBJ2-7; TRBD2 matches at 10 bases. Looked up from germline, CDR1 is LNHDA and CDR2 is SQIVND (reference sequence). J was trimmed by 2 bases and V by 4 bases; bases with no gene match: 5. The CDR3 is made up of 15 amino acids. The CDR3 loop reads CASSKLAGTAYEQYF. For the CDR3, the DNA is TGTGCCAGTAGTAAACTAGCGGGAACCGCCTACGAGCAGTACTTC. The full variable domain, in which reference TRBV19 and TRBJ2-7 provide the parts outside the CDR3, is DGGITQSPKYLFRKEGQNVTLSCEQNLNHDAMYWYRQDPGQGLRLIYYSQIVNDFQKGDIAEGYSVSREKKESFPLTVTSAQKNPTAFYLCASSKLAGTAYEQYFGPGTRLTVT.

The V gene is TRBV4-1, the J gene TRBJ1-4; 7 bases agree with TRBD1. V lost 3 bases to trimming and J lost 7 bases; unmatched junction nucleotides: 11. Germline V gene sequence: CDR1 MGHRA, CDR2 YSYEKL. The CDR3 covers 16 residues. The CDR3: CASSQASPTGREKLFF. The CDR3 nucleotides are TGCGCCAGCAGCCAGGCGTCGCCGACAGGGCGTGAAAAACTGTTTTTT.

The chain joins TRBV5-6 to TRBJ2-5, with TRBD2 matching 7 bases. The CDR3 has 15 amino acids. With V trimmed by 2 bases and J by 5 bases, 9 bases remained unmatched. The germline CDR1 and CDR2 sequences are SGHDT and YYEEEE. The CDR3 DNA follows: TGTGCCAGCAGCTTAGTGACTCTGGGAGGGGAGACCCAGTACTTC. Translating it yields CASSLVTLGGETQYF.

The chain has TRBV19 and TRBJ2-6; the D gene is possibly TRBD1 (6 bases). CDR3 length: 13 amino acids. Germline V lookup: CDR1 LNHDA, CDR2 SQIVND (reference sequence). Trimming cost V 10 bases and J 0 bases, with 7 bases left between them. The CDR3 protein is CATRGSGANVLTF. The DNA of the CDR3 is TGTGCCACCAGGGGCTCTGGGGCCAACGTCCTGACTTTC. The entire variable domain, with the rest obtained from reference TRBV19 and TRBJ2-6, is as follows: DGGITQSPKYLFRKEGQNVTLSCEQNLNHDAMYWYRQDPGQGLRLIYYSQIVNDFQKGDIAEGYSVSREKKESFPLTVTSAQKNPTAFYLCATRGSGANVLTFGAGSRLTVL.

In this sample, this clone turned up once. V is TRBV19 and J is TRBJ1-5; the match to TRBD1 covers 9 bases. The germline gives CDR1 LNHDA, CDR2 SQIVND (reference sequence). This CDR3 region has 15 residues. Germline trimming cut 6 bases from V and 3 bases from J; bases unmatched to any gene: 6. CDR3 sequence reads: CASRPGQGPNQPQHF. The CDR3 nucleotides read TGTGCCAGTAGGCCGGGACAGGGACCCAATCAGCCCCAGCATTTT.

The J gene is TRBJ2-3, the V gene TRBV2; 7 bases line up with TRBD2. Unmatched junction bases numbered 6, after V lost 5 bases and J lost 1 base. The CDR3 has 15 residues. The V gene's germline CDR1 is SNHLY and CDR2 FYNNEI. CDR3 sequence: CASSSGKSRTDTQYF. DNA for the CDR3: TGTGCCAGCAGTAGCGGGAAATCCCGCACAGATACGCAGTATTTT.

The rearrangement joins TRBV15 to TRBJ1-6; weak D call: TRBD1 (6 bases). Trimming took off 4 bases at V and 9 bases at J, with 22 bases between the two ends. This CDR3 region has 17 residues. Germline-derived CDR1 and CDR2 are LNHNV and YYDKDF (reference sequence). The CDR3 DNA follows: TGTGCCACCAGCATCTCCCGGTCGACAGGTTTCTTTTCACCCCTCCACTTT. Translation: CATSISRSTGFFSPLHF.

J is TRBJ2-7 and V is TRBV5-1, with 12 bases identical to TRBD2. Germline V CDR1 and CDR2: SGHRS, YFSETQ. The CDR3 consists of 19 residues. With V trimmed by 0 bases and J by 3 bases, 13 bases remained unmatched. The CDR3 coding sequence is TGCGCCAGCAGCTTGGGCGGCAATCGACTAGCGGGAGCACTCTACGAGCAGTACTTC. It is translated as CASSLGGNRLAGALYEQYF.

The chain combines TRBV5-4 with TRBJ1-2; perhaps TRBD1 as D (5 bases). The CDR3 is 15 residues long. The germline CDR1 and CDR2 sequences are SGHNT and YYREEE (reference sequence). Trimming left V 1 base short and J 5 bases short, with 15 bases between. The CDR3 DNA reads as TGTGCCAGCAGCTTGACAGGCCGGTATTCTTATGGCTACACCTTC. Translating gives CASSLTGRYSYGYTF.

This clone has only one observation. The chain uses TRBV7-2 and TRBJ2-5; the match to TRBD1 covers 8 bases. J gave up 7 bases and V 5 bases, and 12 bases lay outside the gene matches. Germline loops: CDR1 SGHTA, CDR2 FQGNSA. The CDR3 extends over 15 amino acids. CDR3 residues: CASSPGPGGWGTQYF. CDR3 in DNA: TGTGCCAGCAGCCCTGGACCAGGGGGCTGGGGGACCCAGTACTTC. The entire variable domain, with the rest obtained from reference TRBV7-2 and TRBJ2-5, is as follows: GAGVSQSPSNKVTEKGKDVELRCDPISGHTALYWYRQSLGQGLEFLIYFQGNSAPDKSGLPSDRFSAERTGGSVSTLTIQRTQQEDSAVYLCASSPGPGGWGTQYFGPGTRLLVL.

Regarding this clone: At one end the junction does not follow the germline gene, possibly because of a read error. This chain links TRBV7-9 with TRBJ2-1; possibly TRBD2 for D (6 bases). CDR1 is SEHNR, CDR2 FQNEAQ, per germline (reference sequence). The CDR3 has 16 amino acids. CDR3 nucleotides: TGTTCCAGCAGCCCTGGGACTTTTAGCTCCTACAATGAGCAGTTCTTC. Translated, it gives CSSSPGTFSSYNEQFF.

This clone was found a few times. The V gene is TRBV6-5, the J gene TRBJ2-3; TRBD2 agrees at 10 bases. The V and J ends lost 5 bases and 4 bases, in that order; junction bases with no gene match: 6. The germline gives CDR1 MNHEY, CDR2 SVGAGI. This CDR3 comprises 15 residues. The CDR3 spells CASSATSGGADTQYF. The CDR3 DNA reads TGTGCCAGCAGTGCCACGAGCGGGGGGGCAGATACGCAGTATTTT.

The J gene is TRBJ2-2, the V gene TRBV5-4; TRBD1 aligns across 9 bases. The CDR3 consists of 15 residues. V dropped 4 bases and J dropped 4; count of bases not matched to a gene: 5. The germline V gene encodes CDR1 SGHNT and CDR2 YYREEE (reference sequence). CDR3 nucleotides: TGTGCCAGCAGCGGAACAGGGGGCGTCACCGGGGAGCTGTTTTTT. This codes for CASSGTGGVTGELFF.

There are a few counts of this clone. The chain's CDR3 is CASSQVGQRNEKLFF. The CDR3 DNA sequence: TGCGCCAGCAGCCAGGTGGGACAGAGGAATGAAAAACTGTTTTTT. J is TRBJ1-4 and V is TRBV4-1; 7 bases are a match to TRBD1. After removal of 3 bases from V and 5 bases from J, the junction contained 6 bases not matched to a gene. Germline CDR1 is MGHRA and CDR2 is YSYEKL. CDR3 length: 15 amino acids.

This clone appeared a few times. This chain links TRBV27 with TRBJ1-5, with D tentatively TRBD1 (6 bases). Trimming took 5 bases from V and 3 from J, leaving 8 bases between them. Germline loops: CDR1 MNHEY, CDR2 SMNVEV (reference sequence). The CDR3 totals 13 residues. CDR3 in amino acids: CASSQGHNQPQHF. The CDR3 nucleotides read TGTGCCAGCAGTCAGGGACACAATCAGCCCCAGCATTTT.

This clone was detected only a few times. Written as DNA, the CDR3 is TGTGCCAGCTCACCGGGACAGGAGATGAACACCGGGGAGCTGTTTTTT. It translates to CASSPGQEMNTGELFF. The rearrangement uses TRBV18 and TRBJ2-2; 8 nucleotides match TRBD1. J was trimmed by 1 base and V by 3 bases; bases with no gene match: 4. The germline V gene encodes CDR1 KGHSH and CDR2 LQKENI. The CDR3 has 16 amino acids.

The chain uses TRBV9 and TRBJ1-1; D is uncertain. Per the germline V gene, CDR1 is SGDLS and CDR2 is YYNGEE. V was trimmed by 3 bases and J by 5 bases, leaving 20 bases between them. The CDR3 runs to 16 residues. This CDR3 reads CASSAQSEVVGTEAFF. The CDR3 nucleotides read TGTGCCAGCAGCGCCCAATCGGAGGTTGTAGGAACTGAAGCTTTCTTT.

As concerns this clone: The junction shows a germline mismatch at one end, possibly a read error. V and J are TRBV18 and TRBJ1-5, with 7 bases matching TRBD1. Germline V gene sequence: CDR1 KGHSH, CDR2 LQKENI. The CDR3 covers 16 residues. In nucleotides, the CDR3 is TGTGCCAGCCCACCAAAGGCGACAGGGACCAATCAGCCCCAGCATTTT. This translates into CASPPKATGTNQPQHF.

The J gene is TRBJ1-6, the V gene TRBV6-1, with 12 bases that match TRBD1. Per the germline V gene, CDR1 is MNHNS and CDR2 is SASEGT. Trimming cost V 2 bases and J 10 bases; bases outside gene matches: 6. CDR3 length equals 16 residues. The CDR3 here is CASSEHGTGGGSPLHF. Here the CDR3 DNA reads TGTGCCAGCAGTGAACACGGGACAGGGGGCGGGTCACCCCTCCACTTT.

The chain combines TRBV5-6 with TRBJ2-7, with 7 bases aligning to TRBD1. The CDR3 extends over 12 amino acids. Looked up from germline, CDR1 is SGHDT and CDR2 is YYEEEE. V was pared by 0 bases and J by 8 bases, with 2 bases of the junction left unmatched. CDR3 sequence reads: CASSLARGKQYF. As DNA, the CDR3 is TGTGCCAGCAGCTTGGCCAGGGGGAAGCAGTACTTC.

This clone showed up just once. The J gene is TRBJ2-1, the V gene TRBV7-2; a weak D match, TRBD1 (6 bases). CDR1 SGHTA and CDR2 FQGNSA come from the germline V gene. Trimming removed 4 bases from V and 9 bases from J, with 13 bases in between. CDR3 size: 13 residues. CDR3 DNA sequence: TGTGCCAGCAGCTCACAGGTCAGGGGTGAGCAGTTCTTC. Protein: CASSSQVRGEQFF.

This chain uses TRBV29-1 with TRBJ1-2; D might be TRBD1 (5 bases). Trimming took off 0 bases at V and 8 bases at J, with 16 bases between the two ends. In germline, CDR1 is SQVTM, CDR2 ANQGSEA. CDR3 length equals 14 residues. The CDR3 DNA reads TGCAGCGTTGAAGAGGACATGCGACGTGGGGGCTACACCTTC. Protein: CSVEEDMRRGGYTF.

This clone was seen more than once but under ten times. V gene TRBV6-5 combines with J gene TRBJ2-7; D unclear. Trimming pared 4 bases from V and 5 bases from J, leaving 12 bases between. The CDR3 has 13 residues. Germline V gives CDR1 MNHEY, CDR2 SVGAGI. The CDR3 DNA reads as TGTGCCAGCAGTTTCTACCCCCTTCACGAGCAGTACTTC. Amino acid sequence: CASSFYPLHEQYF.

V and J are TRBV27 and TRBJ1-4, with TRBD1 as a possible D gene (6 bases). The ends were cut back, 3 bases at V and 8 bases at J, with 16 bases in the middle. In germline, CDR1 is MNHEY, CDR2 SMNVEV (reference sequence). CDR3 length equals 15 residues. CDR3 residues: CASSFRQAGVEKLFF. The CDR3 DNA sequence: TGTGCCAGCAGTTTCAGGCAGGCAGGGGTGGAAAAACTGTTTTTT. Filled out from reference TRBV27 and TRBJ1-4, the complete variable domain reads EAQVTQNPRYLITVTGKKLTVTCSQNMNHEYMSWYRQDPGLGLRQIYYSMNVEVTDKGDVPEGYKVSRKEKRNFPLILESPSPNQTSLYFCASSFRQAGVEKLFFGSGTQLSVL.

The J gene is TRBJ2-1, the V gene TRBV4-1; TRBD1 matches at 7 bases. The germline V gene has CDR1 MGHRA and CDR2 YSYEKL. This CDR3 comprises 16 residues. After removal of 4 bases from V and 7 bases from J, the junction contained 13 bases not matched to a gene. As DNA, the CDR3 is TGCGCCAGCAGCCGAGTGGACAGGCCCGGAGGAAATGAGCAGTTCTTC. This encodes CASSRVDRPGGNEQFF.